This T cell receptor beta chain was recovered during a study of blood T cell repertoires in COVID-19 (dated by TCRdb to about 2020). Broadly, across the study: Samples covering the acute and convalescent phases of COVID-19 were provided by collaborators in the United States, Italy and Spain. Samples were obtained from the ongoing ImmuneRACE study (first 160 participants) and from some 1,200 subjects provided by 6 global collaborators. HLA class I and class II types, where available, came from metadata supplied by the sample provider rather than from assay-based typing. Subjects who had been exposed to COVID-19, were actively infected with it, or had recovered from it provided the deeply sampled blood TCRbeta repertoires that made up the dataset. The material from the prospective study consisted of cDNA or gDNA derived from T cells, B-cell-depleted T cells, or PBMCs. Sample metadata almost always included a de-identified subject ID, COVID-19 status, age in years and sex. The repertoires were made available in a free public database intended to serve as a resource for research on the immune response to SARS-CoV-2. Study-level results and caveats: Clinical and demographic metadata were provided uncurated, with the amount varying by source and participant.

With respect to this clone: Its cognate antigen has yet to be identified. It has no much larger one-base neighbor in the sample; base qualities were not kept.

TCRbeta CDR3 regions were amplified from genomic DNA using the immunoSEQ Assay, a bias-controlled multiplex PCR. The study's processing was this. Within the assay, amplification of reference gene primers was used to estimate how many nucleated cells each sample contained. Sequence reads were collapsed and filtered to measure the absolute abundance of every unique TCRbeta CDR3 rearrangement. For each sample, productive Simpson clonality was calculated as the square root of Simpson's diversity index across productive rearrangements. TCRdb limited this immuneACCESS table to in-frame rearrangements with V and J called. A share of clones is missing; checked studies link under half to unresolved V genes, and the rest is unexplained. The V and J calls and the clone size are those of that table, but D and trimming were determined from the DNA. This sample lists some 200,000 clones; about nine tenths were detected once. The ten most abundant clones make up 9% to 12% of the sample.

Enrolling through a virtual design, the prospective study's participants ranged in age from about 18 to 100 years and lived across some 23 United States geographic areas. In the prospective study, participants were assigned to cohorts based on the clinical history participants reported in a screening survey and a study questionnaire. In the prospective study, mobile phlebotomists collected whole blood, serum and a nasopharyngeal or oropharyngeal swab from each participant. Prospective study participants could optionally give additional blood draws and questionnaires over an approximately 2-month period. Blood samples from the prospective study were shipped frozen or at room temperature prior to DNA extraction. At the junction V is shortened by 2 bases and J by 9 bases, with 14 bases in between. Reading the germline V gene gives CDR1 SGHVS and CDR2 FQNEAQ. The CDR3 starts with the cysteine, ends with the phenylalanine, and has 14 residues. Only CDR3 DNA is held: 42 bases, read in frame from base 1.

Here the chain combines TRBV7-8 and TRBJ2-1; the D gene cannot be named for sure. Specimen: PBMCs or T cells enriched from blood (not recorded which). This receptor was obtained from a man aged 18 to 30 with acute COVID-19. The CDR3 has the sequence CASSLSVRSVEQFF. Here is the DNA: TGTGCCAGCAGCTTATCTGTCCGCAGCGTTGAGCAGTTCTTC.